This section outlines one T cell receptor (beta chain) sequence together with its context. This entry comes from a study of blood T cell repertoires in COVID-19. Turning to the study itself: There were acute and convalescent COVID-19 samples, and they came from the United States, Italy and Spain. T cells, B-cell-depleted T cells, or PBMCs supplied cDNA or gDNA.

V shed 4 bases and J shed 3 bases, with 19 bases lying between them. This CDR3 contains 16 residues. Germline loops: CDR1 ENHRY, CDR2 SYGVKD. Under the authors' procedure: By means of reference gene primer amplification, nucleated cell counts were estimated. The repertoire was sequenced with immunoSEQ multiplex PCR; TCRdb's copy has only in-frame clones and lacks some. V and J calls and clone size are copied from that table; D and trimming were computed from the DNA. The sample yields hundreds of thousands of clones, about 88% seen once. Input material: peripheral blood. The rearrangement uses TRBV10-3 and TRBJ2-7, with D maybe TRBD2 (6 bases). The receptor was derived from a man aged 35 to 55 with acute or convalescent COVID-19. Here the CDR3 DNA reads TGTGCCATCAGTGCCCCCCAGGAGGGGATAGGCTACGAGCAGTACTTC. Its protein product is CAISAPQEGIGYEQYF.